This T cell receptor (beta chain) was recorded in a study of T cells in localized non-small cell lung cancer. CDR1 and CDR2 from the germline V gene are MNHEY and SMNVEV (reference sequence). The CDR3 covers 16 residues. J gave up 1 base and V 7 bases, and 9 bases lay outside the gene matches. Data came from immunoSEQ multiplex PCR; TCRdb stores just in-frame clones and leaves some out. The data show around 79,000 clones, with around 80% seen just once and roughly 21% held by the top ten. This TCR derives from a man between 40 and 70 years old with stage II squamous cell lung carcinoma. The sample in question was PBMCs, obtained before any cancer treatment. V usage is TRBV27 and J usage is TRBJ2-3; 9 bases match TRBD2. The CDR3 nucleotides are TGTGCCAGCACCACCTCCAGCGGGGGGCGCACAGATACGCAGTATTTT. It codes for CASTTSSGGRTDTQYF.